Sequencing of this TCR beta chain was carried out in a study of T cell responses to AZD1222 COVID-19 vaccine. Study outcomes and limitations: It was only after the peak T cell response that any repertoires were sampled. As reported, nearly half of all spike-specific TCRs target variant regions that are unmutated. Spike as a whole was targeted by vaccine-associated CD4 TCRs, dominant at 160-218 and 743-854. Clonal diversity was possibly underestimated, and the donors were mostly white British, with more females.

Regarding this clone: What it binds is not known.

Using immunoSEQ multiplex PCR, the repertoire was profiled, and TCRdb retains in-frame clones only, with some absent. This sample has 130,000 or so clones, with under 95% found just once. Trimming removed 10 bases from V and 9 bases from J; junction bases left unmatched: 12. This CDR3 is 13 amino acids long. Germline CDR1 is LNHDA and CDR2 is SQIVND (reference sequence). The J gene is TRBJ1-5, the V gene TRBV19, with 7 bases aligning to TRBD1. This sequence was found in an adult in good health. The specimen comprised peripheral blood, sampled on day 0 of AZD1222 vaccination. The CDR3 region has the DNA TGTGCCACCGGAGAGGGGGCCGAGTGGCCCCAGCATTTT. It codes for CATGEGAEWPQHF. Based on the CDR3 plus reference TRBV19 and TRBJ1-5, the full variable domain is DGGITQSPKYLFRKEGQNVTLSCEQNLNHDAMYWYRQDPGQGLRLIYYSQIVNDFQKGDIAEGYSVSREKKESFPLTVTSAQKNPTAFYLCATGEGAEWPQHFGDGTRLSIL.